Each of the 28 T cell receptor beta chains below was sequenced from the same sample in a study of blood T cell repertoires in COVID-19. Sequencing was performed with immunoSEQ multiplex PCR; in TCRdb, only in-frame clones are kept and a portion is missing. The table has 90,000 to 95,000 clones, 85% to 90% seen once. Sequences were obtained from peripheral blood. The source of these receptors is a woman between 65 and 79 years old with acute or convalescent COVID-19.

The CDR3 DNA sequence: TGTGCCAGTAGTGTAACAGGGGCCCCGAACACTGAAGCTTTCTTT. Its translation: CASSVTGAPNTEAFF. This chain joins TRBV19 and TRBJ1-1; 7 bases match TRBD1. Germline V gives CDR1 LNHDA, CDR2 SQIVND (reference sequence). Trimming cost V 5 bases and J 1 base; bases outside gene matches: 7. This CDR3 is built from 15 residues.

The chain carries TRBV30 and TRBJ1-1; the D gene is possibly TRBD1 (6 bases). This CDR3 spans 14 amino acids. CDR1 and CDR2 (germline): GTSNPN, SVGIG (reference sequence). The CDR3 loop is CAERDKLLGAEAFF. CDR3 DNA: TGTGCGGAACGGGACAAGTTGTTAGGCGCTGAAGCTTTCTTT.

The J gene is TRBJ2-7, the V gene TRBV21-1; the table gives TRBD2 as D, unverified against the DNA. TRBV21-1 is flagged as a pseudogene. The CDR3 runs to 17 residues. This CDR3 is CASSKGFGGSKDYEQYF. CDR3 sequence (DNA): TGTGCCAGCAGCAAAGGATTCGGCGGGAGTAAGGATTACGAGCAGTACTTC.

This sequence joins TRBV30 and TRBJ1-6, with a tentative D call TRBD1 (6 bases). V was trimmed by 0 bases and J by 6 bases, leaving 15 bases between them. Germline V lookup: CDR1 GTSNPN, CDR2 SVGIG (reference sequence). CDR3 length equals 16 residues. CDR3 DNA sequence: TGTGCCTGGAGTGTACTTAGCCAGGGGCCTAATTCACCCCTCCACTTT. Protein: CAWSVLSQGPNSPLHF. The variable domain in full, completed from reference TRBV30 and TRBJ1-6, reads SQTIHQWPATLVQPVGSPLSLECTVEGTSNPNLYWYRQAAGRGLQLLFYSVGIGQISSEVPQNLSASRPQDRQFILSSKKLLLSDSGFYLCAWSVLSQGPNSPLHFGNGTRLTVT.

V is TRBV6-5 and J is TRBJ1-3; 8 nucleotides align to TRBD1. The CDR3 has 15 residues. Germline CDR1 MNHEY, CDR2 SVGAGI. V shed 6 bases, J shed 4 bases, and the junction held 8 bases outside the gene matches. CDR3 nucleotide sequence: TGTGCCAGCAGCGATCAGGGGGCGAGGGGAAACACCATATATTTT. Its translation: CASSDQGARGNTIYF.

The CDR3 here is CASSLGQQRGTNTEAFF. Written as DNA, the CDR3 is TGTGCCAGCAGCCTCGGACAGCAGAGGGGGACGAACACTGAAGCTTTCTTT. The chain recombines TRBV2 with TRBJ1-1, with TRBD1 as a possible D gene (6 bases). Deletions cut 6 bases from V and 1 base from J, with 21 bases between. Germline CDR1 reads SNHLY; CDR2 reads FYNNEI. This CDR3 contains 17 residues.

The chain links TRBV5-4 to TRBJ1-1; 7 bases fit TRBD1. V lost 4 bases, J lost 5 bases, and 8 bases stayed unmatched. The V gene's germline CDR1 is SGHNT and CDR2 YYREEE (reference sequence). The CDR3 contains 14 residues. This CDR3 reads CASSRIGGQTEAFF. For the CDR3, the DNA is TGTGCCAGCAGCAGAATAGGGGGCCAGACTGAAGCTTTCTTT. The full variable domain, rest sourced from reference TRBV5-4 and TRBJ1-1, is ETGVTQSPTHLIKTRGQQVTLRCSSQSGHNTVSWYQQALGQGPQFIFQYYREEENGRGNFPPRFSGLQFPNYSSELNVNALELDDSALYLCASSRIGGQTEAFFGQGTRLTVV.

V gene TRBV20-1 combines with J gene TRBJ1-2, with 7 bases matching TRBD1. CDR3 size: 13 residues. Germline values: CDR1 DFQATT, CDR2 SNEGSKA (reference sequence). V was pared by 3 bases and J by 6 bases, with 7 bases of the junction left unmatched. The CDR3 reads CSASAGGEDGYTF. Written as DNA, the CDR3 is TGCAGTGCTAGTGCAGGGGGTGAAGATGGCTACACCTTC.

V usage is TRBV7-9 and J usage is TRBJ2-1, with D uncertain. With 4 bases removed from V and 0 bases from J, the gap between germline ends came to 13 bases. The germline CDR1 and CDR2 sequences are SEHNR and FQNEAQ (reference sequence). The CDR3 has 16 residues. The CDR3 is CASSSPLSSSYNEQFF. For the CDR3, the DNA is TGTGCCAGCAGCTCTCCGCTCTCGAGCTCCTACAATGAGCAGTTCTTC.

Here the CDR3 DNA reads TGTGCCAGCAGTTTGCGGAGGTTCTACGAGCAGTACTTC. Protein sequence: CASSLRRFYEQYF. The J gene is TRBJ2-7, the V gene TRBV12-3 or TRBV12-4, with a weak D call TRBD2 (5 bases). CDR3 length equals 13 residues. V was cut by 3 bases and J by 3 bases, with 9 bases left in between.

The chain uses TRBV28 and TRBJ1-2; D unclear. In germline, CDR1 is MDHEN, CDR2 SYDVKM. This CDR3 is built from 14 residues. Between the trimmed V and J ends, which lost 7 bases and 3 bases, there was a span of 15 bases. CDR3 coding DNA: TGTGCCAGCACCCGGTCAATGGGCGACTATGGCTACACCTTC. As protein: CASTRSMGDYGYTF.

The CDR3 sequence: CASSAPGQPHEQYF. For the CDR3, the DNA is TGTGCCAGCAGTGCCCCGGGACAGCCTCACGAGCAGTACTTC. The chain is built from TRBV25-1 and TRBJ2-7; 7 nucleotides agree with TRBD1. The germline V gene has CDR1 MGHDK and CDR2 SYGVNS. CDR3 length equals 14 residues. The junction had 8 bases not matched to a gene; V was cut back by 4 bases and J by 5 bases.

This chain uses TRBV5-6 with TRBJ1-2; no definite D call. This CDR3 is built from 13 residues. The V end lost 2 bases, the J end lost 4 bases, and 9 bases lay between the germline ends. Looked up from germline, CDR1 is SGHDT and CDR2 is YYEEEE. The CDR3 DNA reads as TGTGCCAGCAGCTTCCAGAGACTCTATGGCTACACCTTC. It codes for CASSFQRLYGYTF.

This clone was observed once. The J gene is TRBJ2-7, the V gene TRBV15, with TRBD2 matching 9 bases. The CDR3 contains 21 residues. The trim removed 2 bases at V and 4 bases at J, leaving 24 bases unmatched. The V gene's germline CDR1 is LNHNV and CDR2 YYDKDF (reference sequence). This CDR3 is CATSRSHPTGKRGVGPYEQYF. For the CDR3, the DNA is TGTGCCACCAGCAGATCCCACCCTACAGGGAAGCGGGGGGTCGGACCATACGAGCAGTACTTC.

V usage is TRBV30 and J usage is TRBJ1-1, with D uncertain. This CDR3 spans 13 amino acids. Germline V gives CDR1 GTSNPN, CDR2 SVGIG (reference sequence). V was cut by 0 bases and J by 2 bases, with 7 bases left in between. The CDR3 DNA reads TGTGCCTGGAGTGTACTTGGTAACACTGAAGCTTTCTTT. Protein sequence: CAWSVLGNTEAFF. The complete variable domain, with remaining parts taken from reference TRBV30 and TRBJ1-1, reads SQTIHQWPATLVQPVGSPLSLECTVEGTSNPNLYWYRQAAGRGLQLLFYSVGIGQISSEVPQNLSASRPQDRQFILSSKKLLLSDSGFYLCAWSVLGNTEAFFGQGTRLTVV.

This sequence joins TRBV5-1 and TRBJ1-2; TRBD1 matches 7 bases. The CDR3 has 16 residues. Germline assignment: CDR1 SGHRS and CDR2 YFSETQ. The ends lost 0 bases at V and 2 bases at J; junction bases unmatched: 7. CDR3 nucleotides: TGCGCCAGCAGCTTGGGAGACAACAGGGGAAACTATGGCTACACCTTC. Translation: CASSLGDNRGNYGYTF.

This rearrangement joins TRBV5-1 to TRBJ1-2; possibly TRBD1 for D (5 bases). Germline V gene lookup returns CDR1 SGHRS and CDR2 YFSETQ. V lost 5 bases and J lost 2, with 10 bases in between. The CDR3 has 13 residues. In nucleotides, the CDR3 is TGCGCCAGCAGTGGGGGAGGGAACTATGGCTACACCTTC. Protein: CASSGGGNYGYTF.

V and J are TRBV6-6 and TRBJ2-1; D remains ambiguous. Germline CDR1 and CDR2: MNHNY and SVGAGI (reference sequence). Deletions cut 7 bases from V and 9 bases from J, with 13 bases between. This CDR3 spans 12 amino acids. This CDR3 reads CASTLSTGEQFF. The DNA for the CDR3 is TGTGCCAGCACCCTTTCTACCGGTGAGCAGTTCTTC.

The chain recombines TRBV4-1 with TRBJ1-3; D not resolved. The CDR3 sequence is 15 residues long. V dropped 0 bases and J dropped 0 bases, with 6 bases sitting between them. Germline values: CDR1 MGHRA, CDR2 YSYEKL. CDR3 coding DNA: TGCGCCAGCAGCCAAGAAATCAACTCTGGAAACACCATATATTTT. It is translated as CASSQEINSGNTIYF.

V gene TRBV6-5 combines with J gene TRBJ2-7, with 7 bases that match TRBD2. From germline, CDR1 is MNHEY and CDR2 SVGAGI. The trim removed 2 bases at V and 5 bases at J, leaving 9 bases unmatched. The CDR3 is made up of 15 amino acids. The CDR3 DNA sequence: TGTGCCAGCAGTTACGGCGGGGGACTGCCTAACGAGCAGTACTTC. Its protein is CASSYGGGLPNEQYF.

The J gene is TRBJ1-2, the V gene TRBV9; a weak D match, TRBD1 (6 bases). Between the trimmed V and J ends, which lost 8 bases and 0 bases, there was a span of 20 bases. CDR1 is SGDLS, CDR2 YYNGEE, per germline. The CDR3 has 16 amino acids. In DNA, the CDR3 is TGTGCCAGTGATAGGACAGCAATCGCCACTAACTATGGCTACACCTTC. Its protein product is CASDRTAIATNYGYTF. Full variable domain (remainder filled in from reference TRBV9 and TRBJ1-2): DSGVTQTPKHLITATGQRVTLRCSPRSGDLSVYWYQQSLDQGLQFLIQYYNGEERAKGNILERFSAQQFPDLHSELNLSSLELGDSALYFCASDRTAIATNYGYTFGSGTRLTVV.

CDR3 in DNA: TGCAGCGTTGCTCTCTCTGGGGCCAACGTCCTGACTTTC. Translation: CSVALSGANVLTF. The rearrangement uses TRBV29-1 and TRBJ2-6; no clear D gene. The CDR3 contains 13 residues. The ends were cut back, 4 bases at V and 0 bases at J, with 4 bases in the middle. In germline, CDR1 is SQVTM, CDR2 ANQGSEA.

V is TRBV5-4 and J is TRBJ1-2, with D uncertain. CDR3 length equals 12 residues. Per germline, CDR1 SGHNT and CDR2 YYREEE (reference sequence). V was cut by 0 bases and J by 5 bases, with 5 bases left in between. The CDR3 is CASSLDNYGYTF. The CDR3, as DNA: TGTGCCAGCAGCTTGGACAATTATGGCTACACCTTC.

This clone turned up a few times. The chain has TRBV6-5 and TRBJ1-6, with 7 bases fitting TRBD1. The trim removed 8 bases at V and 7 bases at J, leaving 8 bases unmatched. The CDR3 totals 14 residues. Per germline, CDR1 MNHEY and CDR2 SVGAGI. The CDR3 loop reads CASLGDSKNSPLHF. Written as DNA, the CDR3 is TGTGCCAGCTTAGGGGACAGCAAAAATTCACCCCTCCACTTT.

V usage is TRBV6-5 and J usage is TRBJ2-1, with 8 bases aligning to TRBD2. CDR3 length equals 15 residues. Unmatched junction bases numbered 4, after V lost 5 bases and J lost 1 base. The germline V gene encodes CDR1 MNHEY and CDR2 SVGAGI. The DNA for the CDR3 is TGTGCCAGCAGTCTAGCGGGCCAGTCCTACAATGAGCAGTTCTTC. It encodes CASSLAGQSYNEQFF.

The rearrangement links TRBV5-1 to TRBJ2-1, with TRBD1 identical over 8 bases. Germline CDR1 and CDR2: SGHRS and YFSETQ. The CDR3 runs 14 residues. V lost 0 bases and J lost 6; bases outside the gene matches: 2. The CDR3 loop is CASSLGTGPNEQFF. The CDR3 region has the DNA TGCGCCAGCAGCTTGGGGACAGGGCCCAATGAGCAGTTCTTC.

The genes are TRBV6-1 and TRBJ1-3; no clear D. CDR1 and CDR2 from the germline V gene are MNHNS and SASEGT. CDR3 length: 15 amino acids. V lost 0 bases to trimming and J lost 8 bases, with 14 bases between them. The CDR3 coding sequence is TGTGCCAGCAGTGAAGCGAGCCTTTTGGTGGACACCATATATTTT. This sequence encodes CASSEASLLVDTIYF.

This rearrangement joins TRBV2 to TRBJ2-7; D is possibly TRBD1 (6 bases). This CDR3 spans 13 amino acids. Trimming took 6 bases from V and 3 from J, leaving 12 bases between them. Germline V CDR1 and CDR2: SNHLY, FYNNEI. The CDR3 DNA sequence: TGTGCCAGCAGAGGTTCAGGGGTCTACGAGCAGTACTTC. This translates into CASRGSGVYEQYF.